Below are 24 T cell receptor beta chains sequenced from a single sample in a study of human thymus T cells. Resections were taken during corrective heart surgery, and the thymus tissue came from these. The assay was immunoSEQ multiplex PCR, and TCRdb's table has in-frame clones only and misses some. Here the sample spans 55,000 to 85,000 clones, roughly 94% being singletons. What was sequenced was thymus tissue. The receptors were gathered from a girl less than two years old with a congenital heart defect but otherwise immunologically healthy.

The rearrangement links TRBV5-8 to TRBJ1-2, with 9 bases aligning to TRBD1. V trimming: 2 bases; J trimming: 4 bases; junction bases outside the gene matches: 18. The germline V gene encodes CDR1 SGHTS and CDR2 YDEGEE. The CDR3 has 19 residues. The CDR3 region is CASSFLPRDRDQAGYGYTF. CDR3 DNA sequence: TGTGCCAGCAGCTTTCTACCCCGGGACAGGGATCAGGCTGGCTATGGCTACACCTTC. Full variable domain (missing parts from reference TRBV5-8 and TRBJ1-2): EAGVTQSPTHLIKTRGQQATLRCSPISGHTSVYWYQQALGLGLQFLLWYDEGEERNRGNFPPRFSGRQFPNYSSELNVNALELEDSALYLCASSFLPRDRDQAGYGYTFGSGTRLTVV.

This clone appeared a single time. The rearrangement uses TRBV7-9 and TRBJ2-7, with a weak D call TRBD1 (6 bases). CDR3 length: 13 residues. Germline CDR1 reads SEHNR; CDR2 reads FQNEAQ (reference sequence). The V end was cut by 11 bases, the J end by 1 base, with 15 bases between. CDR3 amino acids: CAAEDRDSYEQYF. For the CDR3, the DNA is TGTGCCGCGGAGGACAGAGATTCCTACGAGCAGTACTTC.

As to this clone: The sample contains more than one DNA sequence encoding this CDR3. The rearrangement uses TRBV20-1 and TRBJ2-7; 7 bases fit TRBD1. The length of the CDR3 is 11 residues. Per germline, CDR1 DFQATT and CDR2 SNEGSKA (reference sequence). Trimming at V came to 2 bases and at J to 7 bases, leaving 2 bases not matched to a gene. This chain's CDR3 is CSARRGREQYF. CDR3 nucleotide sequence: TGCAGTGCTAGAAGGGGGCGGGAGCAGTACTTC.

This clone was seen once. The chain joins TRBV6-1 to TRBJ1-3; D gene unclear. Trimming left V 6 bases short and J 2 bases short, with 14 bases between. The CDR3 runs 15 residues. Germline V lookup: CDR1 MNHNS, CDR2 SASEGT. The CDR3 nucleotides read TGTGCCAGCAGGTGGATTGGGCACACTGGAAACACCATATATTTT. This sequence encodes CASRWIGHTGNTIYF.

CDR3 sequence reads: CASSYADHTYTDTQYF. CDR3 DNA sequence: TGTGCCAGCAGTTACGCGGACCATACTTACACAGATACGCAGTATTTT. The chain employs TRBV6-5 and TRBJ2-3; D gene unclear. Trimming took 2 bases from V and 2 from J, leaving 14 bases between them. The CDR3 extends over 16 amino acids. CDR1 and CDR2 (germline): MNHEY, SVGAGI.

V is TRBV5-6 and J is TRBJ1-2; D is undetermined. Germline values: CDR1 SGHDT, CDR2 YYEEEE. V lost 4 bases to trimming and J lost 5 bases, with 12 bases between them. The CDR3 has 13 amino acids. Here the CDR3 DNA reads TGTGCCAGCAGCGTTACAGTGAGTTATGGCTACACCTTC. As protein: CASSVTVSYGYTF.

This chain joins TRBV5-4 and TRBJ2-7, with a possible D match to TRBD1 (6 bases). The V end lost 1 base, the J end lost 2 bases, and 16 bases lay between the germline ends. CDR1 and CDR2 from the germline V gene are SGHNT and YYREEE (reference sequence). The CDR3 loop spans 16 amino acids. CDR3 sequence reads: CASSLRGNPGPYEQYF. DNA for the CDR3: TGTGCCAGCAGCTTGAGGGGGAATCCGGGGCCCTACGAGCAGTACTTC.

The V and J genes are TRBV7-4 and TRBJ2-1, with D tentatively TRBD2 (5 bases). Trimming took 5 bases from V and 4 from J, leaving 21 bases between them. Germline CDR1 SGHVT, CDR2 SQSDAQ. This CDR3 spans 17 amino acids. The chain's CDR3 is CASSQCDTSDSYNEQFF. Here the CDR3 DNA reads TGTGCCAGCAGCCAATGTGACACTAGTGATTCTTACAATGAGCAGTTCTTC.

The rearrangement links TRBV2 to TRBJ2-1; 7 nucleotides line up with TRBD2. V trimming: 6 bases; J trimming: 2 bases; junction bases outside the gene matches: 7. CDR1 and CDR2 from the germline V gene are SNHLY and FYNNEI. There are 15 residues in the CDR3. CDR3 sequence reads: CASRPTGGPYNEQFF. The CDR3 DNA reads as TGTGCCAGCAGACCGACGGGAGGCCCCTACAATGAGCAGTTCTTC.

V usage is TRBV5-1 and J usage is TRBJ2-5, with TRBD2 matching 8 bases. With V trimmed by 7 bases and J by 2 bases, 7 bases remained unmatched. The CDR3 covers 14 residues. CDR1 and CDR2 from the germline V gene are SGHRS and YFSETQ. This CDR3 is CASYNSGTQETQYF. CDR3 sequence (DNA): TGCGCCAGCTATAATAGCGGGACACAAGAGACCCAGTACTTC.

V gene TRBV4-3 combines with J gene TRBJ1-4; possibly TRBD1 for D (6 bases). CDR1 and CDR2 from the germline V gene are LGHNA and YSLEER. CDR3 length: 19 residues. V dropped 0 bases and J dropped 1 base, with 18 bases sitting between them. CDR3 nucleotide sequence: TGCGCCAGCAGCCAAGACCAACCAGGGGATACGGGAACTAATGAAAAACTGTTTTTT. This gives the protein CASSQDQPGDTGTNEKLFF.

This rearrangement joins TRBV6-6 to TRBJ1-1, with D unresolved. Germline CDR1 and CDR2: MNHNY and SVGAGI (reference sequence). The V gene lost 7 bases and the J gene lost 0 bases, with 9 bases spanning the gap. This CDR3 spans 13 amino acids. The CDR3 loop is CASTEQMNTEAFF. CDR3 nucleotides: TGTGCCAGCACGGAACAGATGAACACTGAAGCTTTCTTT.

This chain uses TRBV4-1 with TRBJ2-4, with D possibly being TRBD1 or TRBD2 (6 bases each). Germline CDR1 is MGHRA and CDR2 is YSYEKL. V lost 0 bases to trimming and J lost 7 bases, with 13 bases between them. There are 15 residues in the CDR3. The CDR3 sequence: CASSQEVGGGNIQYF. In DNA, the CDR3 is TGCGCCAGCAGCCAAGAGGTTGGAGGGGGGAACATTCAGTACTTC.

The V call is TRBV19, the J call TRBJ2-1; D call uncertain. V lost 3 bases and J 7 bases, leaving 10 bases between the germline ends. This CDR3 comprises 13 residues. The germline V gene has CDR1 LNHDA and CDR2 SQIVND (reference sequence). The CDR3 coding sequence is TGTGCCAGTAGTATCAAACTTCCAAATGAGCAGTTCTTC. Its translation: CASSIKLPNEQFF.

J is TRBJ2-6 and V is TRBV5-1, with no clear D. Trimming pared 2 bases from V and 0 bases from J, leaving 9 bases between. The CDR3 runs to 16 residues. CDR1 and CDR2 (germline): SGHRS, YFSETQ. CDR3 protein: CASSFGVFSGANVLTF. In nucleotides, the CDR3 is TGCGCCAGCAGCTTTGGGGTCTTCTCTGGGGCCAACGTCCTGACTTTC.

This chain joins TRBV27 and TRBJ1-5; D is unresolved. CDR3 length equals 14 residues. CDR1 and CDR2 from the germline V gene are MNHEY and SMNVEV (reference sequence). Deletions cut 5 bases from V and 6 bases from J, with 14 bases between. DNA of the CDR3: TGTGCCAGCAGTCGAGTGGGGTTAGGTCAGCCCCAGCATTTT. Translation: CASSRVGLGQPQHF.

The J gene is TRBJ2-5, the V gene TRBV6-5, with TRBD1 identical over 8 bases. Germline V gene data show CDR1 as MNHEY and CDR2 as SVGAGI. There are 14 residues in the CDR3. V trimming: 5 bases; J trimming: 5 bases; junction bases outside the gene matches: 7. The CDR3 loop is CASSPGGRRETQYF. CDR3 sequence (DNA): TGTGCCAGCAGTCCAGGGGGCCGGAGGGAGACCCAGTACTTC.

This clone was observed once. This chain uses TRBV6-7 with TRBJ2-7; TRBD2 aligns across 10 bases. TRBV6-7 is reported as an ORF; its role is uncertain. CDR3 size: 20 residues. V was pared by 3 bases and J by 0 bases, with 17 bases of the junction left unmatched. CDR3 sequence reads: CASSYRPVAFTSGNSYEQYF. In DNA, the CDR3 is TGTGCCAGCAGTTATCGGCCAGTAGCCTTCACTAGCGGGAACTCCTACGAGCAGTACTTC.

This chain links TRBV6-1 with TRBJ1-5; no clear D. The CDR3 length is 14 residues. Germline loops: CDR1 MNHNS, CDR2 SASEGT. V was pared by 6 bases and J by 1 base, with 10 bases between. The CDR3 spells CASSPDPSNQPQHF. The CDR3 DNA sequence: TGTGCCAGCAGCCCCGACCCGAGCAATCAGCCCCAGCATTTT.

This clone was observed a single time. V usage is TRBV19 and J usage is TRBJ2-6; D remains unclear. V was trimmed by 5 bases and J by 3 bases, leaving 20 bases between them. Germline V gives CDR1 LNHDA, CDR2 SQIVND (reference sequence). This CDR3 has 18 amino acids. The CDR3 coding sequence is TGTGCCAGTAGTCCAAGTTTGGGCAGGTCGCTTGGGGCCAACGTCCTGACTTTC. It is translated as CASSPSLGRSLGANVLTF.

The chain employs TRBV5-4 and TRBJ1-1, with D tentatively TRBD1 (6 bases). Per the germline V gene, CDR1 is SGHNT and CDR2 is YYREEE (reference sequence). The CDR3 has 15 residues. Trimming removed 4 bases from V and 7 bases from J, with 20 bases in between. CDR3 nucleotides: TGTGCCAGCAGCGCTAATGGGCCCGAAGGGGGTGAAGCTTTCTTT. It yields the protein CASSANGPEGGEAFF.

This chain connects TRBV5-1 to TRBJ2-7, with 16 nucleotides matching TRBD2. This CDR3 comprises 17 residues. Trimming at V came to 4 bases and at J to 2 bases, leaving 6 bases not matched to a gene. The germline CDR1 and CDR2 sequences are SGHRS and YFSETQ. This CDR3 reads CASSPGTSGRVTYEQYF. CDR3 nucleotide sequence: TGCGCCAGCAGCCCTGGGACTAGCGGGAGGGTAACCTACGAGCAGTACTTC.

This clone occurred once. This chain uses TRBV15 with TRBJ1-2; 9 nucleotides agree with TRBD1. The V and J ends lost 1 base and 8 bases, in that order; junction bases with no gene match: 5. The CDR3 has 14 residues. The germline gives CDR1 LNHNV, CDR2 YYDKDF (reference sequence). The CDR3 DNA reads TGTGCCACCAGCAGAGCGGACAGGGGAGACGGCTACACCTTC. It encodes CATSRADRGDGYTF.

This chain uses TRBV7-2 with TRBJ1-5, with TRBD1 matching over 7 bases. The CDR3 spans 15 residues. Germline-derived CDR1 and CDR2 are SGHTA and FQGNSA. Trimming took 2 bases from V and 3 from J; bases not matched to a gene: 4. The CDR3 loop is CASSLNRGTNQPQHF. CDR3 nucleotides: TGTGCCAGCAGCTTAAACAGGGGAACCAATCAGCCCCAGCATTTT.